The clone carrying this T cell receptor beta chain has at least ten counts. Its antigen remains unknown. This specimen comes from a study of T cells in Graves' hyperthyroidism and ophthalmopathy. Study summary: Peripheral blood was acquired at first diagnosis, ahead of any therapy whatsoever. Findings of the study overall: For ophthalmopathy, model prediction preceded onset by a median around 7 months.

CDR1 is SGHAT, CDR2 FQNNGV, per germline. The CDR3 consists of 12 residues. Between the trimmed V and J ends, which lost 5 bases and 7 bases, there was a span of 9 bases. Amplification targeted TCR beta CDR3 regions from RNA transcripts. The TCR CDR3 first-round RT-PCR relied on the HTBI primer set. TCRdb ran MiXCR on the multiplex PCR reads and lists one entry per CDR3 protein. The table shows about 530,000 distinct CDR3 sequences, with roughly 17% occurring only once. Ophthalmopathy cases scored 3 or more on the Clinical Activity Score and 4 or more on NOSPECS grade, with duration below 3 months. The diagnostic basis comprised clinical symptoms, serum thyroxine and TRAb, thyroid ultrasound and orbital computed tomography.

Source material: blood. The sequence came from a woman between 18 and 29 years old with Graves' ophthalmopathy. The chain uses TRBV11-2 and TRBJ2-1, with D perhaps TRBD1 or TRBD2 (5 bases each). CDR3 protein: CASSPWGNEQFF. For the CDR3, the DNA is TGTGCCAGCAGCCCATGGGGGAATGAGCAGTTCTTC. Variable domain in full (rest from reference TRBV11-2 and TRBJ2-1): EAGVAQSPRYKIIEKRQSVAFWCNPISGHATLYWYQQILGQGPKLLIQFQNNGVVDDSQLPKDRFSAERLKGVDSTLKIQPAKLEDSAVYLCASSPWGNEQFFGPGTRLTVL.